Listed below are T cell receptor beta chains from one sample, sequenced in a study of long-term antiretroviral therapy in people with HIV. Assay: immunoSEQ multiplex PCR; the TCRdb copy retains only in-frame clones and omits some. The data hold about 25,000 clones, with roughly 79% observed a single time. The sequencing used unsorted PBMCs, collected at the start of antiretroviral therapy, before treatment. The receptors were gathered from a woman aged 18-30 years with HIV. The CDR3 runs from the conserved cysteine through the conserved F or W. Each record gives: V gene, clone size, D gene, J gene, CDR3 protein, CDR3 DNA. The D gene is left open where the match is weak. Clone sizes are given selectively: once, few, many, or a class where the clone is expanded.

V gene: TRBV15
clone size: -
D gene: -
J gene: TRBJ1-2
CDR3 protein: CATSRDKVGYGYTF
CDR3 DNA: TGTGCCACCAGCAGAGATAAGGTGGGATATGGCTACACCTTC

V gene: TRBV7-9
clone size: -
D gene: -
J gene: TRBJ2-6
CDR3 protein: CASHRAGAFSGANVLTF
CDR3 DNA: TGTGCCAGCCACAGGGCCGGAGCGTTCTCTGGGGCCAACGTCCTGACTTTC

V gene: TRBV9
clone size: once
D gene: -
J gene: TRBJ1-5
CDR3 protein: CASSLTGARNQPQHF
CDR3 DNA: TGTGCCAGCTCCCTGACGGGGGCCCGCAATCAGCCCCAGCATTTT

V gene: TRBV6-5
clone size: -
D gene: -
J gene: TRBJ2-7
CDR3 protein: CASSVGQLYEQYF
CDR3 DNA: TGTGCCAGCAGTGTGGGACAACTCTACGAGCAGTACTTC

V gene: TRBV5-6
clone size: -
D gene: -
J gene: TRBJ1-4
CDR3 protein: CASSELTDSNEKLFF
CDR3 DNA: TGTGCCAGCAGCGAGCTGACAGATTCAAATGAAAAACTGTTTTTT

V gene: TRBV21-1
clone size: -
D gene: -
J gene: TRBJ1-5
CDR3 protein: CASTPTREVPANQPQHF
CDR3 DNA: TGTGCCAGCACCCCAACACGAGAAGTCCCTGCTAATCAGCCCCAGCATTTT

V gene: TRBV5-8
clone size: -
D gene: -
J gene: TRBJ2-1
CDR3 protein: CASSLQRPLLF
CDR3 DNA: TGTGCCAGCAGCCTACAGAGACCTTTGCTCTTC

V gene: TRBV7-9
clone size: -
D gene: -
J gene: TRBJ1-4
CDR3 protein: CASSARTFREKLFF
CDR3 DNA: TGTGCCAGCAGCGCGCGTACCTTTAGAGAAAAACTGTTTTTT

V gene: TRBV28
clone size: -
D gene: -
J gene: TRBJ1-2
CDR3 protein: CASSSTWGQFNYGYTF
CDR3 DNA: TGTGCCAGCAGCTCGACCTGGGGGCAATTTAACTATGGCTACACCTTC

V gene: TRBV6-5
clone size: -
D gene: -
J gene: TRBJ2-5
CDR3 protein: CASTQGETQYF
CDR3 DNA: TGTGCCAGCACCCAAGGGGAGACCCAGTACTTC